A selection of T cell receptor beta chains follows, all from one sample in a study of blood T cell repertoires in COVID-19. Method: immunoSEQ multiplex PCR; TCRdb's copy keeps in-frame clones and lacks some. The data contain roughly 220,000 clones, 85% of them singletons. The specimen sequenced was peripheral blood. These receptors originate from a man aged 50-60 years who had recovered from COVID-19. The CDR3 runs from the conserved cysteine through the conserved F or W. The D gene is left open where the match is weak. Size tells how often a clone was seen (once, few, many) or the class of an expanded clone, and some rows leave it out.

V gene	clone size	J gene	D gene	CDR3 protein	CDR3 DNA
TRBV7-9	NA	TRBJ1-2	NA	CASSPGLTYGYTF	TGTGCCAGCAGCCCGGGACTGACCTATGGCTACACCTTC
TRBV5-1	NA	TRBJ2-3	NA	CASSTTGDTQYF	TGCGCCAGCAGTACGACAGGAGATACGCAGTATTTT
TRBV25-1	NA	TRBJ2-7	TRBD2	CASRSSSGSIYEQYF	TGTGCCAGCAGGTCCTCTAGCGGGAGTATTTACGAGCAGTACTTC
TRBV28	NA	TRBJ2-3	TRBD2	CASSSNPGLAGVTDTQYF	TGTGCCAGCAGTTCCAACCCCGGACTAGCGGGAGTGACAGATACGCAGTATTTT
TRBV29-1	once	TRBJ2-5	TRBD2	CTGRTVQETQYF	TGCACCGGGAGGACGGTACAAGAGACCCAGTACTTC
TRBV4-1	NA	TRBJ2-7	TRBD1	CASSPTGGNEQYF	TGCGCCAGCAGCCCAACAGGGGGGAACGAGCAGTACTTC
TRBV19	NA	TRBJ2-7	TRBD2	CASSNRGLAETYEQYF	TGTGCCAGTAGCAACCGGGGACTAGCGGAGACCTACGAGCAGTACTTC
TRBV11-2	NA	TRBJ2-7	NA	CASSLGRDFGYEQYF	TGTGCCAGCAGCCTAGGCCGGGACTTTGGCTACGAGCAGTACTTC
TRBV6-1	NA	TRBJ2-5	NA	CASSEGARRAQYF	TGTGCCAGCAGTGAAGGGGCCCGGAGGGCCCAGTACTTC
TRBV14	NA	TRBJ1-4	NA	CASAGQLNEKLFF	TGTGCCAGCGCCGGACAGTTAAATGAAAAACTGTTTTTT
TRBV10-3	NA	TRBJ1-5	NA	CAISESRGRSNQPQHF	TGTGCCATCAGTGAGTCCCGGGGTCGTAGCAATCAGCCCCAGCATTTT
TRBV5-6	NA	TRBJ2-7	TRBD1	CASSSQGAHSYEQYF	TGTGCCAGCAGCTCACAGGGGGCGCACTCCTACGAGCAGTACTTC
TRBV9	NA	TRBJ2-3	TRBD1	CASSEVGGFYPDTQYF	TGTGCCAGCAGCGAAGTAGGGGGCTTTTACCCAGATACGCAGTATTTT
TRBV28	NA	TRBJ2-1	NA	CASSLNREGQFF	TGTGCCAGCAGTTTAAACAGGGAAGGGCAGTTCTTC
TRBV29-1	once	TRBJ2-5	TRBD1	CSLWTGSTEETQYF	TGCAGCCTTTGGACAGGTTCGACCGAAGAGACCCAGTACTTC
TRBV19	NA	TRBJ2-1	TRBD2	CASSIRGLAGSSSYNEQFF	TGTGCCAGTAGTATACGGGGACTAGCGGGATCTAGCTCCTACAATGAGCAGTTCTTC
TRBV18	NA	TRBJ2-5	TRBD2	CASSPRSGTQETQYF	TGTGCCAGCTCACCGAGAAGCGGGACCCAAGAGACCCAGTACTTC
TRBV19	NA	TRBJ2-1	TRBD2	CASSWTPKTSGGYNEQFF	TGTGCCAGTAGCTGGACTCCTAAGACTAGCGGGGGCTACAATGAGCAGTTCTTC
TRBV28	NA	TRBJ1-1	NA	CASSPRDPRGGTNTEAFF	TGTGCCAGCAGTCCCCGGGACCCTCGAGGGGGAACGAACACTGAAGCTTTCTTT
TRBV6-4	NA	TRBJ2-7	TRBD1	CARGTGSYEQYF	TGTGCCAGAGGGACAGGTTCCTACGAGCAGTACTTC
TRBV29-1	NA	TRBJ2-5	TRBD1	CSVEEYRGETQYF	TGCAGCGTTGAAGAATACAGGGGCGAGACCCAGTACTTC
TRBV7-8	NA	TRBJ2-7	TRBD2	CASSRTSGSLGYEQYF	TGTGCCAGCAGCAGGACTAGCGGGAGCCTTGGCTACGAGCAGTACTTC
TRBV28	NA	TRBJ2-1	NA	CASSVRSIRNEQFF	TGTGCCAGCTCGGTTAGAAGTATTCGCAATGAGCAGTTCTTC
TRBV5-1	NA	TRBJ2-3	TRBD2	CASRASGRVGSTDTQYF	TGCGCCAGCAGGGCTAGCGGGAGGGTTGGAAGCACAGATACGCAGTATTTT
TRBV27	NA	TRBJ2-1	TRBD2	CASSSGTSGYNEQFF	TGTGCCAGCAGCTCCGGGACTAGCGGGTACAATGAGCAGTTCTTC
TRBV6-5	NA	TRBJ2-1	NA	CASSHREVNEQFF	TGTGCCAGCAGTCACAGGGAAGTCAATGAGCAGTTCTTC
TRBV19	NA	TRBJ2-1	TRBD2	CASSLSGSHSYNEQFF	TGTGCCAGTAGTCTTAGCGGGAGTCACTCCTACAATGAGCAGTTCTTC
TRBV1	NA	TRBJ2-3	NA	CTSSQGPSGRVTDTQYF	TGCACCAGCAGCCAAGGGCCTAGCGGGAGGGTCACAGATACGCAGTATTTT
TRBV7-9	NA	TRBJ1-2	NA	CASSPKGGEGYGYTF	TGTGCCAGCAGCCCGAAAGGGGGAGAAGGCTATGGCTACACCTTC
TRBV7-2	NA	TRBJ2-3	NA	CASSLFDGSGDTQYF	TGTGCCAGCAGCTTATTTGACGGGAGTGGTGATACGCAGTATTTT
TRBV24-1	NA	TRBJ2-6	NA	CATSDRYSGANVLTF	TGTGCCACCAGTGACCGCTACTCTGGGGCCAACGTCCTGACTTTC
TRBV6-2/TRBV6-3	NA	TRBJ2-1	TRBD2	CASSYPIAGVRMGQFF	TGTGCCAGCAGTTACCCAATAGCGGGAGTTCGAATGGGGCAGTTCTTC
TRBV10-2	NA	TRBJ2-1	NA	CADSEGGSYNEQFF	TGCGCCGACAGCGAGGGAGGCTCCTACAATGAGCAGTTCTTC
TRBV7-9	NA	TRBJ1-2	NA	CASSPKAGDGYTF	TGTGCCAGCAGCCCTAAGGCCGGGGATGGCTACACCTTC
TRBV2	NA	TRBJ2-6	NA	CASSDTRFGANVLTF	TGTGCCAGCAGTGATACTAGGTTTGGGGCCAACGTCCTGACTTTC
TRBV29-1	NA	TRBJ2-1	TRBD1	CSVETYRGSSYNEQFF	TGCAGCGTGGAAACCTACAGGGGGAGCTCCTACAATGAGCAGTTCTTC
TRBV29-1	NA	TRBJ1-1	NA	CSVAGQVATEAFF	TGCAGCGTTGCAGGTCAGGTCGCGACTGAAGCTTTCTTT
TRBV5-4	NA	TRBJ2-7	NA	CASSSSFGGDRYEQYF	TGTGCCAGCAGCTCCTCATTTGGCGGAGACCGCTACGAGCAGTACTTC
TRBV28	NA	TRBJ2-7	TRBD2	CASSLGTSGSHEQYF	TGTGCCAGCAGTTTAGGGACTAGCGGGTCCCACGAGCAGTACTTC
TRBV2	NA	TRBJ1-1	NA	CASSVTGYTEAFF	TGTGCCAGCAGTGTCACGGGGTACACTGAAGCTTTCTTT
TRBV13	once	TRBJ1-1	NA	CASSTTGRGTEAFF	TGTGCCAGCAGCACAACAGGAAGAGGTACTGAAGCTTTCTTT
TRBV6-1	NA	TRBJ2-7	TRBD1	CASSEPHRGANYEQYF	TGTGCCAGCAGTGAACCACACAGGGGGGCAAACTACGAGCAGTACTTC
TRBV5-1	few	TRBJ1-5	NA	CASRRNRVHQPQHF	TGCGCCAGCAGACGGAACAGGGTACACCAGCCCCAGCATTTT
TRBV27	NA	TRBJ2-7	TRBD2	CASSLHGLAGAKQYF	TGTGCCAGCAGTTTACACGGACTAGCGGGAGCTAAGCAGTACTTC
TRBV27	NA	TRBJ2-7	TRBD1	CASSPTTGGDEQYF	TGTGCCAGCAGTCCGACCACAGGGGGCGACGAGCAGTACTTC
TRBV28	NA	TRBJ2-1	TRBD2	CASSSGTSGRFDEQFF	TGTGCCAGCAGTTCCGGGACTAGCGGGAGATTCGATGAGCAGTTCTTC
TRBV5-6	few	TRBJ2-1	TRBD2	CASSSRVLAGGRFF	TGTGCCAGCAGCTCTAGGGTACTAGCGGGAGGGAGGTTCTTC
TRBV28	NA	TRBJ2-7	NA	CASSLLIRGHEQYF	TGTGCCAGCAGTTTATTGATCAGGGGCCACGAGCAGTACTTC
TRBV18	NA	TRBJ1-2	NA	CASSRSSGANYGYTF	TGTGCCAGCTCACGTTCCTCGGGAGCTAACTATGGCTACACCTTC
TRBV7-9	NA	TRBJ2-1	TRBD1	CASSLGGQGVSGSEQFF	TGTGCCAGCAGCTTAGGGGGACAGGGGGTAAGCGGGAGTGAGCAGTTCTTC
TRBV5-5	NA	TRBJ2-7	NA	CASSLYRGNSEQYF	TGTGCCAGCAGCTTGTATCGAGGAAATAGCGAGCAGTACTTC
TRBV28	NA	TRBJ2-1	NA	CASSFGQSHYNEQFF	TGTGCCAGCAGTTTTGGGCAGTCGCATTACAATGAGCAGTTCTTC
TRBV6-5	NA	TRBJ2-4	TRBD2	CASSYSNVGRGDIQYF	TGTGCCAGCAGTTACTCGAATGTAGGGAGGGGAGACATTCAGTACTTC